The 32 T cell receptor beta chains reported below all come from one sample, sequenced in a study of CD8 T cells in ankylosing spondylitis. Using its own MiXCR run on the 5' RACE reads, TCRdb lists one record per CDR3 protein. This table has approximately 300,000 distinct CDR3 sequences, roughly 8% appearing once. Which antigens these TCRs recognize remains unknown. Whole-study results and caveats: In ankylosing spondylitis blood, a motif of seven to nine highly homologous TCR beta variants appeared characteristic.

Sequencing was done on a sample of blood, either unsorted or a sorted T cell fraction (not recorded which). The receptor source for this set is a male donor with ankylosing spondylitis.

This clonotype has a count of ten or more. The CDR3 nucleotides are TGCAGTGCTAGGGGAAAGGATAGCGGGAGGAGGGAGACCCAGTACTTC. Its protein product is CSARGKDSGRRETQYF. The chain couples TRBV20-1 to TRBJ2-5, with 10 nucleotides matching TRBD2. V lost 3 bases and J lost 5; bases outside the gene matches: 12. The V gene's germline CDR1 is DFQATT and CDR2 SNEGSKA (reference sequence). This CDR3 has 16 residues.

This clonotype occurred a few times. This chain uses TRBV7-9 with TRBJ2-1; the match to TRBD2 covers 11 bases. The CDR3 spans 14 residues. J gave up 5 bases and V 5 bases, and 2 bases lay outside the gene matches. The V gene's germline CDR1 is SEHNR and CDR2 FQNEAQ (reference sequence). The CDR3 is CASSGGLADNEQFF. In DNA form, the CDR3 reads TGTGCCAGCAGCGGGGGACTAGCGGACAATGAGCAGTTCTTC.

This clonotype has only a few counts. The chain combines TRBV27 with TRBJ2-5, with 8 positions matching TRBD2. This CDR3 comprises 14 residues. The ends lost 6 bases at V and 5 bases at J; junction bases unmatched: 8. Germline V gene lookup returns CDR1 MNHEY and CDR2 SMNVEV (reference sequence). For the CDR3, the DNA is TGTGCCAGCAGACTTACGGGAGGGGATGAGACCCAGTACTTC. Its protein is CASRLTGGDETQYF.

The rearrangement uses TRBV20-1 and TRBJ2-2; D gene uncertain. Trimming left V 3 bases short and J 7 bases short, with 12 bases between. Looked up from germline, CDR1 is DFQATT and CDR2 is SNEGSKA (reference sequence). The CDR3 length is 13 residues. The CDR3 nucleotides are TGCAGTGCTAGGCCCCTTGGGATCGGGGAGCTGTTTTTT. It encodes CSARPLGIGELFF.

The DNA of the CDR3 is TGTGCCAGCAGTTATGGCAGTACGGAGTTCAATCAGCCCCAGCATTTT. Its protein product is CASSYGSTEFNQPQHF. This rearrangement joins TRBV6-5 to TRBJ1-5; D gene uncertain. V shed 3 bases and J shed 3 bases, with 15 bases lying between them. CDR3 size: 16 residues. The germline V gene has CDR1 MNHEY and CDR2 SVGAGI.

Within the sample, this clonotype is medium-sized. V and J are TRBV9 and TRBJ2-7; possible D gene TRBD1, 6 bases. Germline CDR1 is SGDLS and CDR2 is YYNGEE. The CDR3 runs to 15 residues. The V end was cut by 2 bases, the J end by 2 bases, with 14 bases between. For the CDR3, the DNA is TGTGCCAGCAGCGTTAGGGCAGGGGAAGCCTACGAGCAGTACTTC. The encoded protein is CASSVRAGEAYEQYF.

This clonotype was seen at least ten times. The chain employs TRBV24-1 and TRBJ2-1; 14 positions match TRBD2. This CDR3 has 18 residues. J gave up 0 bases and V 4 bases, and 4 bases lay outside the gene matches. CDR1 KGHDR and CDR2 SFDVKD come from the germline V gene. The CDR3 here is CATSEAGLAGVSYNEQFF. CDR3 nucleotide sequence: TGTGCCACCAGTGAGGCGGGACTAGCGGGAGTCTCCTACAATGAGCAGTTCTTC.

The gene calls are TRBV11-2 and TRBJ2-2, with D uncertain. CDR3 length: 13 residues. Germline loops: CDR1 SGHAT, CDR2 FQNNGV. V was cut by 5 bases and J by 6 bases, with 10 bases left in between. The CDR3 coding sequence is TGTGCCAGCAGCACACTAAGGTCCGGGGAGCTGTTTTTT. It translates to CASSTLRSGELFF.

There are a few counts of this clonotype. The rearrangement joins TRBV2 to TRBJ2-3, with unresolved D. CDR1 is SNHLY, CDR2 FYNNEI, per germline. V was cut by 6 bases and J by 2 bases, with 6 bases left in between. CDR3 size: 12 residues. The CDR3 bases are TGTGCCAGCAGGACCAACACAGATACGCAGTATTTT. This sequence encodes CASRTNTDTQYF.

This CDR3 reads CASSVDGGYSRQFF. CDR3 DNA: TGTGCCAGCAGCGTAGACGGTGGCTATTCTCGGCAGTTCTTC. The chain joins TRBV9 to TRBJ2-1, with D hard to call. There are 14 residues in the CDR3. CDR1 and CDR2 from the germline V gene are SGDLS and YYNGEE. V lost 0 bases and J lost 12, with 16 bases in between.

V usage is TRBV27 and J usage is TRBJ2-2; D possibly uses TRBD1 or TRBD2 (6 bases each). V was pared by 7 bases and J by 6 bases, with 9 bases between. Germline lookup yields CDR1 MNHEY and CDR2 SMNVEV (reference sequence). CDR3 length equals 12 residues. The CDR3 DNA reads TGTGCCAGCAAGGGGGGCGCCGGGGAGCTGTTTTTT. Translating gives CASKGGAGELFF.

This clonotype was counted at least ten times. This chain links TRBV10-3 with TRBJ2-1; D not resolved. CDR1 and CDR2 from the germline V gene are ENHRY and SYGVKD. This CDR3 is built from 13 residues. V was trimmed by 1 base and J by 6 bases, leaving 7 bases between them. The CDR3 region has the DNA TGTGCCATCAGTGAGTTGGACGTCAATGAGCAGTTCTTC. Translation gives CAISELDVNEQFF.

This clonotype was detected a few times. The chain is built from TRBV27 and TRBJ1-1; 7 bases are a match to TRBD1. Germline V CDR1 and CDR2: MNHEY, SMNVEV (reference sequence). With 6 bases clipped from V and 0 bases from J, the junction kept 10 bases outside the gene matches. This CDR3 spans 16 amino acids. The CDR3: CASRGLLQGMNTEAFF. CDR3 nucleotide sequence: TGTGCCAGCAGAGGTCTATTACAGGGGATGAACACTGAAGCTTTCTTT.

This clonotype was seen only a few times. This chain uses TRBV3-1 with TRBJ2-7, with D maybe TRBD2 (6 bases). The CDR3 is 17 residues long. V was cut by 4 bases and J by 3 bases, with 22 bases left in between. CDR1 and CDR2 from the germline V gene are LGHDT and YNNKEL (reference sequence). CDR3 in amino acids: CASSPTTGTLNDYEQYF. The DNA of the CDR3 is TGTGCCAGCAGCCCGACAACCGGGACTCTGAATGACTACGAGCAGTACTTC.

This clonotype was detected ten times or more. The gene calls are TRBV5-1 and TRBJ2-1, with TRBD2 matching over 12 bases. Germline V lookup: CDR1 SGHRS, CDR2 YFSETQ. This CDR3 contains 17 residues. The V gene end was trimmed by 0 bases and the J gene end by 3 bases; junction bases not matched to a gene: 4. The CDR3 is CASSLDTSGRRYNEQFF. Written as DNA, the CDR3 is TGCGCCAGCAGCTTGGATACTAGCGGGAGGCGCTACAATGAGCAGTTCTTC.

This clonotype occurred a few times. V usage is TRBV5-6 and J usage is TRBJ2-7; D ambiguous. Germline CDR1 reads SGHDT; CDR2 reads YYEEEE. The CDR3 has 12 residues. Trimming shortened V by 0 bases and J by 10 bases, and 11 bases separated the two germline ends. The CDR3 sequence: CASSLGQANQYF. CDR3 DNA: TGTGCCAGCAGCTTGGGGCAGGCCAACCAGTACTTC. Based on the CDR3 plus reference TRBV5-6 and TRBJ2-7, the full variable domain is DAGVTQSPTHLIKTRGQQVTLRCSPKSGHDTVSWYQQALGQGPQFIFQYYEEEERQRGNFPDRFSGHQFPNYSSELNVNALLLGDSALYLCASSLGQANQYFGPGTRLTVT.

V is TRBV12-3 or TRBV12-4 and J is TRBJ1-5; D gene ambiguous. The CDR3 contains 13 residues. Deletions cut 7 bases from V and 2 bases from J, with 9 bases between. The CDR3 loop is CASTGHGNQPQHF. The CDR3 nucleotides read TGTGCCAGCACAGGCCATGGCAATCAGCCCCAGCATTTT.

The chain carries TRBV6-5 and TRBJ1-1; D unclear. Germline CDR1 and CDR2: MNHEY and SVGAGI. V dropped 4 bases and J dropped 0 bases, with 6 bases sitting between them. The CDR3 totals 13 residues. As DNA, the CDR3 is TGTGCCAGCAGTTCCACACTGAACACTGAAGCTTTCTTT. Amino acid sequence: CASSSTLNTEAFF.

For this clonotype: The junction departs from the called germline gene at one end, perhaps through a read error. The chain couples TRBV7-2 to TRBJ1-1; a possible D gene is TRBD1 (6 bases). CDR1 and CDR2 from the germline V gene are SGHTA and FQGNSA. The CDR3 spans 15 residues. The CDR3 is CASSLAGGRETEAFF. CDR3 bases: TGTGCCAGCAGCCTAGCCGGGGGGCGGGAGACTGAAGCTTTCTTT. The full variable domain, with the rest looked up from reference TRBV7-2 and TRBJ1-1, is GAGVSQSPSNKVTEKGKDVELRCDPISGHTALYWYRQSLGQGLEFLIYFQGNSAPDKSGLPSDRFSAERTGGSVSTLTIQRTQQEDSAVYLCASSLAGGRETEAFFGQGTRLTVV.

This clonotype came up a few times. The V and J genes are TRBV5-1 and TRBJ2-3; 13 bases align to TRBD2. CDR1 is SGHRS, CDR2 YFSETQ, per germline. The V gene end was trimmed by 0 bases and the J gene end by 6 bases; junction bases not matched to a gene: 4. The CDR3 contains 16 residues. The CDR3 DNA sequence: TGCGCCAGCAGCTTGGGACTAGCGGGAGGTCTGGATACGCAGTATTTT. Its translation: CASSLGLAGGLDTQYF.

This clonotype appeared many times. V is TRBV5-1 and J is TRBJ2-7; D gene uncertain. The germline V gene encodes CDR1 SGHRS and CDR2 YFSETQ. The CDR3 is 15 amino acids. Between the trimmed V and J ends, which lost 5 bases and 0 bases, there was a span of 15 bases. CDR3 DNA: TGCGCCAGCAGATACGAGGTCGCACTCTCCTACGAGCAGTACTTC. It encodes CASRYEVALSYEQYF.

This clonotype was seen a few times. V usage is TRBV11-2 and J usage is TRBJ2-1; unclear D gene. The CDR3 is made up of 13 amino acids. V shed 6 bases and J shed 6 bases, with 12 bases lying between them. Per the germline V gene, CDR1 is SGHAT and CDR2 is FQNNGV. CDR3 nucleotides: TGTGCCAGCAGGTTACAGCGCCCCAATGAGCAGTTCTTC. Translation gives CASRLQRPNEQFF.

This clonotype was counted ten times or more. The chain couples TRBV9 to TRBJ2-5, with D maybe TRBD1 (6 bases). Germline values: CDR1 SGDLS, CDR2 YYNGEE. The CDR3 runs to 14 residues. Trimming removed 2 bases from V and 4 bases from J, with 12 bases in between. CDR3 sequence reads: CASSVLGAGETQYF. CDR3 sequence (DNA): TGTGCCAGCAGCGTGTTGGGGGCCGGAGAGACCCAGTACTTC.

CDR3 sequence (DNA): TGTGCCAGCAGCTCAACAGCGACGGCGGGAGATGCCTACGAGCAGTACTTC. This encodes CASSSTATAGDAYEQYF. V and J are TRBV7-9 and TRBJ2-7; 7 bases agree with TRBD2. In germline, CDR1 is SEHNR, CDR2 FQNEAQ (reference sequence). The CDR3 has 17 amino acids. V trimming: 4 bases; J trimming: 2 bases; junction bases outside the gene matches: 14.

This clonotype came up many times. CDR3 protein: CASSAAGGWYNEQFF. CDR3 nucleotides: TGTGCCAGCAGTGCGGCGGGAGGGTGGTACAATGAGCAGTTCTTC. The gene calls are TRBV28 and TRBJ2-1, with 9 bases fitting TRBD2. Trimming took 5 bases from V and 4 from J; bases not matched to a gene: 6. This CDR3 spans 15 amino acids. Germline loops: CDR1 MDHEN, CDR2 SYDVKM.

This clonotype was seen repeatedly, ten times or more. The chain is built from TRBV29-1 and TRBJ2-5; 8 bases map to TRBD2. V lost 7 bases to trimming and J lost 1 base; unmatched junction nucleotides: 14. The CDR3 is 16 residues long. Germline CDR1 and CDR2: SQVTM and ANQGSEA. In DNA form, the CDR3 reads TGCAGCGGGACCACCGGGAGGGGACAAACCCAAGAGACCCAGTACTTC. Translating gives CSGTTGRGQTQETQYF. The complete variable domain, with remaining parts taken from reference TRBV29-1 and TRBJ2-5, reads SAVISQKPSRDICQRGTSLTIQCQVDSQVTMMFWYRQQPGQSLTLIATANQGSEATYESGFVIDKFPISRPNLTFSTLTVSNMSPEDSSIYLCSGTTGRGQTQETQYFGPGTRLLVL.

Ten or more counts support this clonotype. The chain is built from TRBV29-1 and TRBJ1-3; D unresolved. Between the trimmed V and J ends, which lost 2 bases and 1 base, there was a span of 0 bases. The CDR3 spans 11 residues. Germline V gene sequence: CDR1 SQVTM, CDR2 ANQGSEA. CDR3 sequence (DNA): TGCAGCGTTGAATCTGGAAACACCATATATTTT. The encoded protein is CSVESGNTIYF.

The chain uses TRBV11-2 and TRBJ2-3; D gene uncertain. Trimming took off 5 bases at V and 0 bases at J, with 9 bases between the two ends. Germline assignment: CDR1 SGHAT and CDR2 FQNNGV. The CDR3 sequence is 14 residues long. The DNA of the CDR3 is TGTGCCAGCAGCCCCCATGACAGCACAGATACGCAGTATTTT. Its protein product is CASSPHDSTDTQYF.

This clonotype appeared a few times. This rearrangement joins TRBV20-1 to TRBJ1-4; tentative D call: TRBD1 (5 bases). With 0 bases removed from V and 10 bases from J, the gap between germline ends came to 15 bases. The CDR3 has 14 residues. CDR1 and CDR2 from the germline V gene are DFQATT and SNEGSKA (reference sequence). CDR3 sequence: CSARDGGDLRKLFF. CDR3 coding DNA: TGCAGTGCTAGAGATGGGGGGGATTTGCGAAAACTGTTTTTT.

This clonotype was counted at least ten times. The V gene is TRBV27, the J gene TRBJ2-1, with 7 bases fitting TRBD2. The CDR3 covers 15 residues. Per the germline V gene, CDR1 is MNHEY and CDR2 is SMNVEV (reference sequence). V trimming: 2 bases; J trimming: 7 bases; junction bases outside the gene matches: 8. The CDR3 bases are TGTGCCAGCAGTTTAGGGAGCGGGGACTATAATGAGCAGTTCTTC. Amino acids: CASSLGSGDYNEQFF.

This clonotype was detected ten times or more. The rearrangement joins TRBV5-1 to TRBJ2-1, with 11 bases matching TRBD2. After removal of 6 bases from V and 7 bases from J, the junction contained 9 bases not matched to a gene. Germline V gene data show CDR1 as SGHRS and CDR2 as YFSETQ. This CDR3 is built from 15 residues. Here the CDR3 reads CASTWRLAGFNEQFF. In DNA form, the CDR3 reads TGCGCCAGCACTTGGAGACTAGCGGGATTTAATGAGCAGTTCTTC.

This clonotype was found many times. The CDR3 DNA reads TGCAGTGCAGGCCCGGACGGTGGCTACACCTTC. It encodes CSAGPDGGYTF. The gene calls are TRBV20-1 and TRBJ1-2; D ambiguous. The CDR3 loop spans 11 amino acids. The ends were cut back, 6 bases at V and 7 bases at J, with 12 bases in the middle. The V gene's germline CDR1 is DFQATT and CDR2 SNEGSKA (reference sequence).